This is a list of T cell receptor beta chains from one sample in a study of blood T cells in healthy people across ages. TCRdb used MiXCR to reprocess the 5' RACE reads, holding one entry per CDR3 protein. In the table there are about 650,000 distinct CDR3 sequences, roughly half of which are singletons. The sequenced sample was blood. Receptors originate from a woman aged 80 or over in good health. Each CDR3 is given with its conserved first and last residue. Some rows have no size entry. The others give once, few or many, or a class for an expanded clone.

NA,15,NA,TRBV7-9,CASSLVLRAQETQYF
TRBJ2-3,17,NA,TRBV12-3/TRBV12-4,CASSAGTSGAGTDTQYF
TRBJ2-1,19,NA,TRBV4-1,CASSRGPGLAGSSYNEQFF
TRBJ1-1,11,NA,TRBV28,CASSLLVEAFF
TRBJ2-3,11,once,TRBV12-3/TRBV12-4,CASAPGDTRYF
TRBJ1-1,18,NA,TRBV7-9,CASSQRTGTALSYTEAFF
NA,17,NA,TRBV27,CACSSFGQGGWGNIQYF
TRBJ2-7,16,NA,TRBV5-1,CASRYISGTSSYEQYF
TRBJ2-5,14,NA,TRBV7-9,CASRISGGPETQYF
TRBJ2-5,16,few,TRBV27,CASSLGPGTGFAAQYF
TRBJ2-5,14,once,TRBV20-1,CSARQGGPQETQYF
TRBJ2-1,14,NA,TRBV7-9,CASSPRYGSNEQFF
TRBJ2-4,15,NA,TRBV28,CASRRSGRIIGEQYF
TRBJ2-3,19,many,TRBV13,CASTIRAPWTSGRTDTQYF
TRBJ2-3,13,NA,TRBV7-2,CASSLALPDTQYF
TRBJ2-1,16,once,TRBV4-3,CASSQGYGGSYNEQFF
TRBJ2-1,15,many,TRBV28,CASSSRLVVTVEQFF
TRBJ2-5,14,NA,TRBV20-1,CSVISGGAGETQYF
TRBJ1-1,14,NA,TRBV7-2,CASSLLRGGSEAFF
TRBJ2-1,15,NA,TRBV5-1,CASSLEGARSAEQFF
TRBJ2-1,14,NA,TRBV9,CASSVTTGSNEQFF
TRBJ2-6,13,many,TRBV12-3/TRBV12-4,CASTSAGANVLTF
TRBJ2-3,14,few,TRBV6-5,CASSYSRSSDTQYF
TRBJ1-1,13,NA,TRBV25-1,CASSEAGGTEAFF
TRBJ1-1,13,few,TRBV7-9,CVSSLVMNTEAFF
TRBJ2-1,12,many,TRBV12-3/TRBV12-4,CASSFFRTNPFF
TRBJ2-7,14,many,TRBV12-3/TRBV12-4,CASSLRNRADEQYF
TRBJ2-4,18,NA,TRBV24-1,CATSDLSLRQLAKNIQYF
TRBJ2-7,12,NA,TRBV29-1,CSVQTSSYEQYF
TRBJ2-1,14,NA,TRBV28,CASSTPGLNNEQFF
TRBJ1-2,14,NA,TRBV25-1,CASRSTGGNYGYTF
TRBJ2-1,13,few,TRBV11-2,CASSVGPPAGVFF
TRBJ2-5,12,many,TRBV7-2,CASSLLTETQYF
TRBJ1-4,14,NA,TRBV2,CASSPDSRNEKLFF
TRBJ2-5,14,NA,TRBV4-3,CASSQELTSETQYF
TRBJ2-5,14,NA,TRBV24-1,CATSVAGVVNEQYF
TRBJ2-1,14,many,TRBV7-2,CASSDNSRGYEQFF
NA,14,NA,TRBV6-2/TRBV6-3,CASSRTGQRRTQYF
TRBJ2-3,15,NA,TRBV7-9,CASSDLAQGSDTQYF
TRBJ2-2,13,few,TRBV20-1,CSARDGSTGELFF
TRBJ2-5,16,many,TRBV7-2,CASSFGLAGGQETQYF